The clone carrying this T cell receptor beta chain turned up a few times. Both 60 Vbeta primers and 13 Jbeta primers went into the PCR. Generated by immunoSEQ multiplex PCR, the TCRdb table keeps only in-frame clones and is missing some. The sample lists 65,000 to 85,000 clones, 68% occurring once. CDR3 length equals 15 residues. V shed 1 base and J shed 4 bases, with 11 bases lying between them. Germline CDR1 reads SGHNT; CDR2 reads YYREEE (reference sequence). The data were obtained in a study of cytomegalovirus exposure and HLA in healthy donors. Sequenced material: PBMCs. The TCR originated in a woman aged 30 to 39 in good health and CMV-seronegative. This sequence joins TRBV5-4 and TRBJ1-4; tentative D call: TRBD1 (6 bases). The CDR3 sequence is CASSLQGRSNEKLFF. CDR3 coding DNA: TGTGCCAGCAGCTTGCAGGGGCGAAGTAATGAAAAACTGTTTTTT.